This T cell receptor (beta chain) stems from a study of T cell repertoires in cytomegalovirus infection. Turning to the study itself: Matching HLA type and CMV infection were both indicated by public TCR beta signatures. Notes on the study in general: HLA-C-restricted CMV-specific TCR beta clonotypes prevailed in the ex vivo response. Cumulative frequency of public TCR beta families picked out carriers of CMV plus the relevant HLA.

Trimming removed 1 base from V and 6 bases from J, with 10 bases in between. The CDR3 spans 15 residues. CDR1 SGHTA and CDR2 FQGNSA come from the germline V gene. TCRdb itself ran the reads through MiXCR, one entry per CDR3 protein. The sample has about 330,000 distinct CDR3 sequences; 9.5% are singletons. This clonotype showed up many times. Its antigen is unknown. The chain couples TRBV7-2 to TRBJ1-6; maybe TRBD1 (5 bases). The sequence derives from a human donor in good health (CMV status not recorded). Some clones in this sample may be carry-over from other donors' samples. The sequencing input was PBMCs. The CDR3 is CASSLGSGTNSPLHF. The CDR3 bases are TGTGCCAGCAGCTTAGGTTCAGGGACTAATTCACCCCTCCACTTT.